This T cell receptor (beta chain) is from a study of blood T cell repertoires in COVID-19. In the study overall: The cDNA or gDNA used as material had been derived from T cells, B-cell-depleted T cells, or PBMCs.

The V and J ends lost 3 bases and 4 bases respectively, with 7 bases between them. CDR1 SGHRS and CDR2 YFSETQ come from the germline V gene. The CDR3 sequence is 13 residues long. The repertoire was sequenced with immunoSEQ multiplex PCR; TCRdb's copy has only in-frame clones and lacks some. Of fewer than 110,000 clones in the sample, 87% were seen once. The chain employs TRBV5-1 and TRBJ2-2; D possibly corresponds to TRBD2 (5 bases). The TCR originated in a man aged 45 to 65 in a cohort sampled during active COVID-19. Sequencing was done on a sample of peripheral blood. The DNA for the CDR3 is TGCGCCAGCAGCTACGGAGGCACCGGGGAGCTGTTTTTT. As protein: CASSYGGTGELFF.